A single sample is the source of the 26 T cell receptor beta chains below, sequenced in a study of vaccination effects on CD4 cells after COVID-19. Their antigen targets remain unknown. Sequencing was performed with immunoSEQ multiplex PCR; in TCRdb, only in-frame clones are kept and a portion is missing. This table has 20,000 to 25,000 clones, roughly 73% appearing once. Following culture for roughly 10 days, CD4+ T cells were isolated. Sequencing was performed on CD4+ T cells from PBMCs cultured without peptide, taken before COVID-19 vaccination. Every receptor here comes from a human donor who received a COVID-19 vaccine.

J is TRBJ1-6 and V is TRBV13; 7 bases map to TRBD1. The germline V gene encodes CDR1 PRHDT and CDR2 FYEKMQ (reference sequence). V was clipped by 5 bases and J by 7 bases; unmatched bases: 8. The CDR3 loop spans 15 amino acids. CDR3 residues: CASSLQGSPNSPLHF. CDR3 sequence (DNA): TGTGCCAGCAGCCTACAGGGGAGCCCCAATTCACCCCTCCACTTT.

This chain connects TRBV4-2 to TRBJ1-1, with a tentative D call TRBD1 (6 bases). The CDR3 has 19 residues. Between the trimmed V and J ends, which lost 0 bases and 1 base, there was a span of 21 bases. The germline gives CDR1 LGHNA, CDR2 YNFKEQ. CDR3 bases: TGTGCCAGCAGCCAAGATTGGGGGCTGGTCGGGGGATCGAACACTGAAGCTTTCTTT. Protein sequence: CASSQDWGLVGGSNTEAFF.

This clone was observed once. The J gene is TRBJ2-1, the V gene TRBV5-5, with D possibly TRBD2 on 6 matching bases. The CDR3 length is 20 residues. CDR1 is SGHKS, CDR2 YYEKEE, per germline (reference sequence). Trimming took 2 bases from V and 2 from J, leaving 26 bases between them. The CDR3 region is CASSLVMKWSGDPTYNEQFF. CDR3 nucleotide sequence: TGTGCCAGCAGCTTAGTTATGAAGTGGTCGGGGGACCCAACCTACAATGAGCAGTTCTTC. The whole variable domain, remainder taken from reference TRBV5-5 and TRBJ2-1, is DAGVTQSPTHLIKTRGQQVTLRCSPISGHKSVSWYQQVLGQGPQFIFQYYEKEERGRGNFPDRFSARQFPNYSSELNVNALLLGDSALYLCASSLVMKWSGDPTYNEQFFGPGTRLTVL.

This chain connects TRBV6-2 or TRBV6-3 to TRBJ1-1; a possible D gene is TRBD1 (6 bases). The CDR3 is made up of 17 amino acids. Germline CDR1 and CDR2: MNHEY and SVGEGT. V shed 5 bases and J shed 5 bases, with 24 bases lying between them. Here the CDR3 reads CASSRYGSGARGTEAFF. CDR3 sequence (DNA): TGTGCCAGCAGTCGCTACGGATCAGGGGCGCGAGGGACTGAAGCTTTCTTT.

This clone was seen only a few times. The V and J genes are TRBV10-1 and TRBJ2-1; D is unclear. The CDR3 sequence is 11 residues long. Germline V gene data show CDR1 as WNHNN and CDR2 as SYGVQD (reference sequence). The ends were cut back, 2 bases at V and 7 bases at J, with 3 bases in the middle. The CDR3, as DNA: TGCGCCAGCAGTGAGGGGAATGAGCAGTTCTTC. Encoded protein: CASSEGNEQFF.

This rearrangement joins TRBV5-1 to TRBJ2-7, with 10 bases identical to TRBD2. The CDR3 runs 15 residues. The trim removed 4 bases at V and 7 bases at J, leaving 11 bases unmatched. The germline V gene has CDR1 SGHRS and CDR2 YFSETQ. CDR3 bases: TGCGCCAGCAGCCCCGGGGCTAGCGGGAGTTTGGAGCAGTACTTC. Translation gives CASSPGASGSLEQYF.

Here the CDR3 DNA reads TGTGCCACCGGGACAGGGGGAGAGACCCAGTACTTC. It encodes CATGTGGETQYF. J is TRBJ2-5 and V is TRBV6-5; TRBD1 aligns across 11 bases. The CDR3 runs to 12 residues. Trimming cost V 10 bases and J 4 bases; bases outside gene matches: 2. Germline CDR1 reads MNHEY; CDR2 reads SVGAGI.

The rearrangement uses TRBV6-5 and TRBJ1-1; no clear D gene. The CDR3 contains 14 residues. Germline V lookup: CDR1 MNHEY, CDR2 SVGAGI. V dropped 2 bases and J dropped 4 bases, with 11 bases sitting between them. The CDR3 nucleotides are TGTGCCAGCAGTTACAGTCCGGGTAGCACTGAAGCTTTCTTT. Amino acid sequence: CASSYSPGSTEAFF.

This clone was detected only a few times. The chain couples TRBV5-4 to TRBJ1-4; D unclear. Trimming took 0 bases from V and 1 from J, leaving 10 bases between them. This CDR3 comprises 16 residues. The germline gives CDR1 SGHNT, CDR2 YYREEE (reference sequence). CDR3 in DNA: TGTGCCAGCAGCTTGGCCGGAGGGAGAACTAATGAAAAACTGTTTTTT. Its protein product is CASSLAGGRTNEKLFF.

The chain has TRBV24-1 and TRBJ2-1; D perhaps matches TRBD1 (7 bases). Germline CDR1 KGHDR, CDR2 SFDVKD. Trimming stripped 5 bases from V and 4 bases from J, with 11 bases between. The CDR3 sequence is 14 residues long. CDR3: CATSARGAYNEQFF. CDR3 sequence (DNA): TGTGCCACCAGTGCCAGGGGGGCATACAATGAGCAGTTCTTC.

This chain connects TRBV19 to TRBJ1-4; 7 bases map to TRBD1. This CDR3 contains 14 residues. CDR1 is LNHDA and CDR2 is SQIVND in the germline V gene (reference sequence). V was pared by 7 bases and J by 3 bases, with 5 bases of the junction left unmatched. The CDR3 is CASTNRGANEKLFF. CDR3 coding DNA: TGTGCCAGTACGAACAGGGGTGCTAATGAAAAACTGTTTTTT.

The genes are TRBV7-2 and TRBJ2-1; 7 bases line up with TRBD2. CDR1 is SGHTA and CDR2 is FQGNSA in the germline V gene. Unmatched junction bases numbered 9, after V lost 5 bases and J lost 5 bases. This CDR3 comprises 15 residues. The CDR3 DNA sequence: TGTGCCAGCAGCCCGCGGGGTAGCGGGCACAATGAGCAGTTCTTC. This codes for CASSPRGSGHNEQFF.

The chain recombines TRBV18 with TRBJ2-7; 7 nucleotides align to TRBD2. The CDR3 has 16 residues. Germline values: CDR1 KGHSH, CDR2 LQKENI. Losses at the gene ends were 3 bases for V and 0 bases for J; bases not matched to a gene: 8. The CDR3 region is CASSPSGPGGSYEQYF. The CDR3 DNA sequence: TGTGCCAGCTCACCCTCCGGGCCGGGAGGCTCCTACGAGCAGTACTTC.

This clone was observed a single time. V usage is TRBV4-3 and J usage is TRBJ1-4; maybe TRBD1 (5 bases). Between the trimmed V and J ends, which lost 3 bases and 5 bases, there was a span of 7 bases. CDR1 LGHNA and CDR2 YSLEER come from the germline V gene. CDR3 length: 13 residues. The CDR3 here is CASSQRGNEKLFF. CDR3 nucleotides: TGCGCCAGCAGCCAGCGGGGGAATGAAAAACTGTTTTTT.

Here the CDR3 reads CASSQGSASGRLYEQFF. CDR3 DNA: TGCGCCAGCAGCCAAGGGTCGGCTAGCGGACGGCTTTATGAGCAGTTCTTC. The chain employs TRBV4-1 and TRBJ2-1; TRBD2 agrees at 7 bases. Trimming cost V 1 base and J 8 bases; bases outside gene matches: 14. The germline V gene encodes CDR1 MGHRA and CDR2 YSYEKL. The CDR3 length is 17 residues.

The CDR3: CASNTGYEQYF. CDR3 bases: TGTGCCAGCAACACAGGGTACGAGCAGTACTTC. The rearrangement uses TRBV28 and TRBJ2-7; TRBD1 is a possible D gene (6 bases). The CDR3 contains 11 residues. Germline CDR1 is MDHEN and CDR2 is SYDVKM. With 7 bases removed from V and 4 bases from J, the gap between germline ends came to 8 bases.

The chain joins TRBV5-1 to TRBJ2-3; D may correspond to TRBD1 or TRBD2 (6 bases each). This CDR3 is 15 amino acids long. CDR1 and CDR2 from the germline V gene are SGHRS and YFSETQ. Trimming cost V 0 bases and J 2 bases, with 10 bases left between them. The CDR3 sequence is CASSLGRGTTDTQYF. The CDR3, as DNA: TGCGCCAGCAGCTTGGGGAGGGGGACCACAGATACGCAGTATTTT.

The chain is built from TRBV7-8 and TRBJ1-5, with 7 bases aligning to TRBD1. CDR1 is SGHVS, CDR2 FQNEAQ, per germline. This CDR3 is 17 amino acids long. V was clipped by 5 bases and J by 3 bases; unmatched bases: 13. The CDR3 sequence is CASSIRTGDSTNQPQHF. CDR3 DNA sequence: TGTGCCAGCAGCATACGGACAGGCGATTCCACCAATCAGCCCCAGCATTTT.

V usage is TRBV5-1 and J usage is TRBJ1-1, with 11 bases aligning to TRBD1. The CDR3 loop spans 18 amino acids. The ends lost 0 bases at V and 3 bases at J; junction bases unmatched: 10. Germline assignment: CDR1 SGHRS and CDR2 YFSETQ. The DNA for the CDR3 is TGCGCCAGCAGCTTGGGGTCATGGACAGGGGGCAGGGACACTGAAGCTTTCTTT. Protein: CASSLGSWTGGRDTEAFF.

This chain uses TRBV7-9 with TRBJ2-7; 10 bases line up with TRBD1. The CDR3 length is 15 residues. V gave up 0 bases and J gave up 6 bases; unmatched junction bases: 5. CDR1 and CDR2 from the germline V gene are SEHNR and FQNEAQ (reference sequence). The DNA for the CDR3 is TGTGCCAGCAGCTTAGCCGGGACAGGGGTAGGCGAGCAGTACTTC. It yields the protein CASSLAGTGVGEQYF.

V and J are TRBV9 and TRBJ1-1; TRBD1 is a possible D gene (6 bases). Trimming pared 4 bases from V and 0 bases from J, leaving 16 bases between. The germline gives CDR1 SGDLS, CDR2 YYNGEE. This CDR3 has 16 residues. The CDR3 sequence is CASSPGVGTMNTEAFF. For the CDR3, the DNA is TGTGCCAGCAGCCCAGGGGTGGGTACCATGAACACTGAAGCTTTCTTT.

This rearrangement joins TRBV20-1 to TRBJ2-1; maybe TRBD2 (6 bases). The CDR3 has 12 residues. CDR1 DFQATT and CDR2 SNEGSKA come from the germline V gene (reference sequence). Trimming stripped 3 bases from V and 9 bases from J, with 12 bases between. The CDR3 loop reads CSASRERIEQFF. The CDR3 DNA is TGCAGTGCTAGTCGGGAGCGGATTGAGCAGTTCTTC.

The V call is TRBV3-1 (or the pseudogene TRBV3-2), the J call TRBJ2-1; 11 nucleotides agree with TRBD2. The ends lost 0 bases at V and 5 bases at J; junction bases unmatched: 9. This CDR3 is 18 amino acids long. Looked up from germline, CDR1 is LGHDT and CDR2 is YNNKEL (reference sequence). Here the CDR3 reads CASSQDNTSGGYHNEQFF. The CDR3, as DNA: TGTGCCAGCAGCCAAGATAACACTAGCGGGGGCTACCACAATGAGCAGTTCTTC.

This clone was seen a handful of times. This rearrangement joins TRBV25-1 to TRBJ1-6; 9 bases are a match to TRBD1. The CDR3 contains 16 residues. Germline V lookup: CDR1 MGHDK, CDR2 SYGVNS. Unmatched junction bases numbered 13, after V lost 6 bases and J lost 10 bases. The CDR3 region has the DNA TGTGCCAGCAGGGAAGACAGGGGGACCTACAACTCACCCCTCCACTTT. It codes for CASREDRGTYNSPLHF.

This chain links TRBV28 with TRBJ1-5; D unclear. The ends were cut back, 6 bases at V and 5 bases at J, with 14 bases in the middle. Germline V lookup: CDR1 MDHEN, CDR2 SYDVKM. This CDR3 contains 14 residues. The CDR3 spells CASRLGWRHQPQHF. In DNA, the CDR3 is TGTGCCAGCAGATTAGGGTGGAGACATCAGCCCCAGCATTTT.

This clone was seen a few times. This chain joins TRBV4-1 and TRBJ1-5; weak D call: TRBD1 (5 bases). Germline V gene lookup returns CDR1 MGHRA and CDR2 YSYEKL. V lost 0 bases to trimming and J lost 4 bases, with 16 bases between them. The CDR3 is made up of 17 amino acids. The CDR3 region is CASSQDVAGRLNQPQHF. In DNA, the CDR3 is TGCGCCAGCAGCCAAGATGTGGCAGGGCGACTTAATCAGCCCCAGCATTTT.